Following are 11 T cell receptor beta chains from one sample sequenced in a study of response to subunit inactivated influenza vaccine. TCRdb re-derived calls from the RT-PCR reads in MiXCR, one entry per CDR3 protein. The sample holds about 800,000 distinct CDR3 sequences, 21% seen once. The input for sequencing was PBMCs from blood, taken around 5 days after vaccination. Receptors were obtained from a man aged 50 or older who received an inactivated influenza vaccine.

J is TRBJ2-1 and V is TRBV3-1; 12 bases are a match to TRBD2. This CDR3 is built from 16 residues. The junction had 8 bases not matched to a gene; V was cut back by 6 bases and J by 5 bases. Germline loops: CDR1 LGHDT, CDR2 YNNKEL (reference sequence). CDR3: CASRPTTSGSNNEQFF. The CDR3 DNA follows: TGTGCCAGCAGACCAACGACTAGCGGGAGTAACAATGAGCAGTTCTTC.

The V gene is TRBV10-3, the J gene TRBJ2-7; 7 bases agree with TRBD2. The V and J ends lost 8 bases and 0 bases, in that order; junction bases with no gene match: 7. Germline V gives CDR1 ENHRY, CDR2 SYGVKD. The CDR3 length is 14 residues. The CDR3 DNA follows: TGTGCCATCTCTTGGGGGGGAAGCTCCTACGAGCAGTACTTC. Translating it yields CAISWGGSSYEQYF.

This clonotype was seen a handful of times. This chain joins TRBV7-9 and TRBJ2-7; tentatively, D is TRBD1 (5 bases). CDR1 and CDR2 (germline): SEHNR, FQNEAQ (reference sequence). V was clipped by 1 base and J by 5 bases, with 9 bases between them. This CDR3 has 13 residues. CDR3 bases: TGTGCCAGCAGCTTAGATGGCAGGGACGAGCAGTACTTC. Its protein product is CASSLDGRDEQYF.

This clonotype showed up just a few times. CDR3 sequence (DNA): TGTGCCAGCAGCCAAGATCGTGGAGGGGGCTACGAGCAGTACTTC. Protein sequence: CASSQDRGGGYEQYF. V and J are TRBV4-2 and TRBJ2-7; either TRBD1 or TRBD2 may supply D (6 bases each). This CDR3 comprises 15 residues. Trimming took 0 bases from V and 3 from J, leaving 12 bases between them. The V gene's germline CDR1 is LGHNA and CDR2 YNFKEQ.

The CDR3 coding sequence is TGTGCCTGGAGTGCGGGGGGCGGCAGCACCGGGGAGCTGTTTTTT. This codes for CAWSAGGGSTGELFF. This chain uses TRBV30 with TRBJ2-2, with D possibly TRBD2 on 7 matching bases. Germline lookup yields CDR1 GTSNPN and CDR2 SVGIG (reference sequence). The V end lost 1 base, the J end lost 4 bases, and 13 bases lay between the germline ends. The CDR3 covers 15 residues. Full variable domain (remainder filled in from reference TRBV30 and TRBJ2-2): SQTIHQWPATLVQPVGSPLSLECTVEGTSNPNLYWYRQAAGRGLQLLFYSVGIGQISSEVPQNLSASRPQDRQFILSSKKLLLSDSGFYLCAWSAGGGSTGELFFGEGSRLTVL.

The CDR3 reads CASSFGGGSEQYF. The CDR3 nucleotides are TGTGCCAGCAGTTTTGGGGGAGGAAGTGAGCAGTACTTC. The rearrangement uses TRBV12-3 or TRBV12-4 and TRBJ2-7; TRBD2 is a possible D gene (6 bases). CDR3 length: 13 amino acids. V dropped 3 bases and J dropped 7 bases, with 13 bases sitting between them.

The CDR3 DNA reads as TGTGCCAGCAGTTTCCGCCGGGATGAGCAGTTCTTC. It yields the protein CASSFRRDEQFF. The chain uses TRBV2 and TRBJ2-1; no firm D call. CDR3 size: 12 residues. In germline, CDR1 is SNHLY, CDR2 FYNNEI. V lost 5 bases and J lost 8, with 10 bases in between. Supplemented by reference TRBV2 and TRBJ2-1, the full variable domain reads EPEVTQTPSHQVTQMGQEVILRCVPISNHLYFYWYRQILGQKVEFLVSFYNNEISEKSEIFDDQFSVERPDGSNFTLKIRSTKLEDSAMYFCASSFRRDEQFFGPGTRLTVL.

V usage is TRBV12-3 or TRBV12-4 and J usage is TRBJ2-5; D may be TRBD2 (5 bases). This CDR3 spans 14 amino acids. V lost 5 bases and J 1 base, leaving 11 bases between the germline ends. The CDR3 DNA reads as TGTGCCAGCAGTCGGACTGGCGGCCAAGAGACCCAGTACTTC. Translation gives CASSRTGGQETQYF.

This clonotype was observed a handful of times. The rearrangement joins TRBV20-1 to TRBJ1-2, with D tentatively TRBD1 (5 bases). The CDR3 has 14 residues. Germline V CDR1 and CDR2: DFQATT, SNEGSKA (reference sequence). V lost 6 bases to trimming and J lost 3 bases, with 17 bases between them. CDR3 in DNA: TGCAGTGCCCCATCCTCGACAGACTACTATGGCTACACCTTC. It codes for CSAPSSTDYYGYTF.

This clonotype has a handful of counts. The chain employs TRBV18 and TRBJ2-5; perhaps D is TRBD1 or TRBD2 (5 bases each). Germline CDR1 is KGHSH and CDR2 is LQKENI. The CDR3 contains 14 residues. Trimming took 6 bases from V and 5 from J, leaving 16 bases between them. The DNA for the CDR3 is TGTGCCAGCTCCCCTACGGGGCTTCGGGAGACCCAGTACTTC. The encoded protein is CASSPTGLRETQYF.

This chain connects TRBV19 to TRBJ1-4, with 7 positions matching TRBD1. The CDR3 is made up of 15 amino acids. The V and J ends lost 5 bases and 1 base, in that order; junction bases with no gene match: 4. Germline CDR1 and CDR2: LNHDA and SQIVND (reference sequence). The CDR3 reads CASSFNRGTNEKLFF. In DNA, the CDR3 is TGTGCCAGTAGTTTCAACAGGGGAACTAATGAAAAACTGTTTTTT.